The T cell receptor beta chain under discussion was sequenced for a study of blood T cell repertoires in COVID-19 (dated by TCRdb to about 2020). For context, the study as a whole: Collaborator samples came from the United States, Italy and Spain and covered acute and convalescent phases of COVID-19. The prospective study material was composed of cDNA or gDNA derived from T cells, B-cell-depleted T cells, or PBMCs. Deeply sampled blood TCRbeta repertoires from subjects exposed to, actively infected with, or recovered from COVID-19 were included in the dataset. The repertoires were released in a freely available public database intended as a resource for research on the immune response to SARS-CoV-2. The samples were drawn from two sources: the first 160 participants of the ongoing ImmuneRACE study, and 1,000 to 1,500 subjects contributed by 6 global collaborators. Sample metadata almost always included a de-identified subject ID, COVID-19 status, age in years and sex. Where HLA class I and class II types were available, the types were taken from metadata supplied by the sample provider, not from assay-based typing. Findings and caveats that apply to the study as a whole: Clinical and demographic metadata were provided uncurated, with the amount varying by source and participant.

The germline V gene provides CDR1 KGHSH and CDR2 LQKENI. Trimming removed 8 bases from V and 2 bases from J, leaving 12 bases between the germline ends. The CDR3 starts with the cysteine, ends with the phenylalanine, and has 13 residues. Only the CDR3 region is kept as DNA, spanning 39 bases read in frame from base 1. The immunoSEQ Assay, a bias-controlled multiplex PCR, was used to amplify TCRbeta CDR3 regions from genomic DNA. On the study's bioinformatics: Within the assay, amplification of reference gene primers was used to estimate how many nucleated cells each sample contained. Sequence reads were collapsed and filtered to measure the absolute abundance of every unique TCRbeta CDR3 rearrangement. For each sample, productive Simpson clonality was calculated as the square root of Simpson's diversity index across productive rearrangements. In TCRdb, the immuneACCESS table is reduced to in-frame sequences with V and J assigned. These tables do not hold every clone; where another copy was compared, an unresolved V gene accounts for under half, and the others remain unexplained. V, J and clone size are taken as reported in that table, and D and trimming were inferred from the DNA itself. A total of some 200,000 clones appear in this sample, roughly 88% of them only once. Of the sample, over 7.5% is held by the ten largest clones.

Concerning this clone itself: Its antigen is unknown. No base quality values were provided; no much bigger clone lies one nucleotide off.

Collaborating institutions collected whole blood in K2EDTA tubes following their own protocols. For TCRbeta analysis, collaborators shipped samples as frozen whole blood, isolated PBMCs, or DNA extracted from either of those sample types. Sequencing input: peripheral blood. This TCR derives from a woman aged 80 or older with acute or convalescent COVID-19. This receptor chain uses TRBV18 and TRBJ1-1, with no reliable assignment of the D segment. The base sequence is TGTGCCAGCCATACCGCCAGTAACACTGAAGCTTTCTTT. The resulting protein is CASHTASNTEAFF.